This entry describes one T cell receptor beta chain. As handled by the study authors: How many nucleated cells were present was estimated from reference gene primer amplification. The protocol was immunoSEQ multiplex PCR, while the TCRdb copy is restricted to in-frame clones and leaves out a portion. The V and J calls and clone size were taken over from that table, and D and trimming were inferred from the DNA. The table has hundreds of thousands of clones, around nine tenths seen once. This entry comes from a study of blood T cell repertoires in COVID-19. In the study overall: T cells, B-cell-depleted T cells, or PBMCs provided the cDNA or gDNA that served as material.

Between the trimmed V and J ends, which lost 1 base and 0 bases, there was a span of 15 bases. The CDR3 is 17 residues long. Germline CDR1 is LGHDT and CDR2 is YNNKEL (reference sequence). Everyone who took part was roughly 18 to 89 years old, and they came from about 25 US areas. Donors were grouped by their self-reported clinical history. The gene calls are TRBV3-1 (or the pseudogene TRBV3-2) and TRBJ2-5; D unclear. The clonotype was recovered from a young woman who had been exposed to COVID-19. The sample taken for sequencing was PBMCs or T cells enriched from blood (not recorded which). CDR3 bases: TGTGCCAGCAGCCAAGCATTAGACTTTCCGTACCAAGAGACCCAGTACTTC. Translated: CASSQALDFPYQETQYF.